This TCR beta chain was observed in a study of chemoradiotherapy in HPV16-positive cancers. Study summary: Candidate HPV-specific T-cell clones and common TCR motifs came from functional assays in a couple of HPV16-positive patients.

Study-level points and caveats: The functional HPV-specific definition rests on just two HPV16-positive patients.

On this clone: Its specificity is not known.

CDR1 is SGHTA and CDR2 is FQGNSA in the germline V gene. V was clipped by 1 base and J by 4 bases; unmatched bases: 8. The CDR3 totals 16 residues. Repeated repertoire sampling spanned the course of chemoradiotherapy. Measured with immunoSEQ multiplex PCR; TCRdb has only the in-frame clones, and not every one. The sample lists 12,000 or so clones; roughly 90% were seen once. The receptor was derived from a human donor with HPV-associated anogenital cancer. Sequenced here: blood, sampled from a patient who underwent chemoradiotherapy. The rearrangement joins TRBV7-2 to TRBJ2-7, with TRBD1 identical over 9 bases. CDR3 region: CASSLGFGQGLYEQYF. As DNA, the CDR3 is TGTGCCAGCAGCTTAGGATTCGGACAGGGGCTGTACGAGCAGTACTTC.